This T cell receptor (beta chain) was sequenced for a study of shared clonotypes between healthy human individuals. Looked up from germline, CDR1 is LNHNV and CDR2 is YYDKDF (reference sequence). Trimming shortened V by 6 bases and J by 2 bases, and 16 bases separated the two germline ends. The CDR3 is made up of 15 amino acids. Data came from immunoSEQ multiplex PCR; TCRdb stores just in-frame clones and leaves some out. The sample lists around 700,000 clones; approximately 75% were seen once. The chain combines TRBV15 with TRBJ2-5; a weak D match, TRBD1 (8 bases). The receptor was derived from a woman aged 25 to 45 in good health. The sequenced sample was memory CD4+ T cells sorted from blood. Documented subset: CD45RA-negative fraction. CDR3 sequence reads: CATRGHRGGQETQYF. DNA for the CDR3: TGTGCCACCAGGGGACACAGGGGGGGGCAAGAGACCCAGTACTTC.